This T cell receptor (beta chain) was captured in a study of naive and memory T cell subsets. Both TRBC1 and TRBC2 were covered by a beta constant-region primer of two equimolar oligonucleotides. Each CDR3 protein gets one entry after TCRdb re-called the UMI-ligation and nested PCR reads with MiXCR. The profile covers some 150,000 distinct CDR3 sequences, with 15% to 20% appearing a single time and about 0.15% taken by the ten largest. Sequential positive selection took CD4 T cells first, then CD8 T cells. This CDR3 contains 17 residues. Per the germline V gene, CDR1 is MDHEN and CDR2 is SYDVKM. The V and J ends lost 3 bases and 12 bases respectively, with 27 bases between them.

V gene TRBV28 combines with J gene TRBJ2-1, with D perhaps TRBD2 (5 bases). The clonotype originates from a human donor in good health. Source material: naive CD4+ T cells from blood. The CDR3 loop is CASSFRSGAPYNEGQFF. The CDR3 nucleotides read TGTGCCAGCAGTTTCAGGTCAGGAGCCCCCTACAATGAGGGGCAGTTCTTC.